This record concerns one T cell receptor beta chain sequence. How the authors handled the data: Estimation of nucleated cell counts relied on the amplification of reference gene primers. TCRdb keeps only in-frame clones here, not all; method: immunoSEQ multiplex PCR. V and J calls and clone size are given by that table; D and trimming were obtained from the DNA. The table shows hundreds of thousands of clones, with 85% to 90% occurring only once. Trimming took 1 base from V and 8 from J, leaving 12 bases between them. The CDR3 is 14 amino acids. CDR1 LNHDA and CDR2 SQIVND come from the germline V gene (reference sequence). These data come from a study of blood T cell repertoires in COVID-19.

The chain carries TRBV19 and TRBJ2-1; D might be TRBD2 (5 bases). The sequence derives from a woman under 40 with COVID-19, enrolled during active disease. Specimen: peripheral blood. The CDR3 region has the DNA TGTGCCAGTAGTATAGCTAGCAGCGGCGATGAGCAGTTCTTC. Translation gives CASSIASSGDEQFF.